The T cell receptor beta chain described here comes from a study of beta chain features in type 1 diabetes. The length of the CDR3 is 12 residues. Germline CDR1 LNHDA, CDR2 SQIVND (reference sequence). V lost 8 bases to trimming and J lost 2 bases; unmatched junction nucleotides: 2. CD45RO/CCR7/CD25/CD127/CD95/CD27 separated CD4+ naive, central memory, regulatory and stem cell-like memory cells by sorting. Expressed TCRB transcripts were sequenced after all isolated RNA was converted to cDNA. Here immunoSEQ multiplex PCR was the method, and the copy in TCRdb shows in-frame clones only, minus some. The sample lists hundreds of thousands of clones, around 15% occurring once. Study outcomes and limitations: Moderate but significant shortening of TCRB CDR3s was recorded in all four CD4+ subsets from Type 1 diabetes patients.

For this clone: Antigen unknown.

Sequenced material: naive CD4+ T cells from blood. The chain couples TRBV19 to TRBJ2-5; 7 nucleotides agree with TRBD2. The sequence was collected from a man aged 18 to 30 with type 1 diabetes. The DNA of the CDR3 is TGTGCCAGTGGGGACTATCAAGAGACCCAGTACTTC. Residues: CASGDYQETQYF. The full variable domain, rest sourced from reference TRBV19 and TRBJ2-5, is DGGITQSPKYLFRKEGQNVTLSCEQNLNHDAMYWYRQDPGQGLRLIYYSQIVNDFQKGDIAEGYSVSREKKESFPLTVTSAQKNPTAFYLCASGDYQETQYFGPGTRLLVL.